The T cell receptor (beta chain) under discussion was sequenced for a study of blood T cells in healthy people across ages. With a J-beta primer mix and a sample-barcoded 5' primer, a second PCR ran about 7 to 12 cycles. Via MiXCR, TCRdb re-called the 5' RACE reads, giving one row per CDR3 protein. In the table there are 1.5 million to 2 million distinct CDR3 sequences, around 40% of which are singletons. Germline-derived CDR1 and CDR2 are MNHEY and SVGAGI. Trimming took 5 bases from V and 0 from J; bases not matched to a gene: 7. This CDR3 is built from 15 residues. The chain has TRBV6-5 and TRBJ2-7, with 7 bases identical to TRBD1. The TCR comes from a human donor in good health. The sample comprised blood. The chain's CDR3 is CASSRDSRDSYEQYF. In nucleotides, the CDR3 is TGTGCCAGCAGTCGGGACAGCAGGGACTCCTACGAGCAGTACTTC.